This TCR beta chain was obtained from a study of OX40 agonist ivuxolimab in advanced cancers. Sequenced by immunoSEQ multiplex PCR; TCRdb stores in-frame clones only, minus some. The sample lists tens of thousands of clones, approximately 73% occurring once. This CDR3 region has 14 residues. V shed 3 bases, J shed 5 bases, and the junction held 3 bases outside the gene matches. Germline CDR1 SGHTA, CDR2 FQGNSA. Patients who had autoimmune disease history or got systemic immunosuppression were left out. This clonotype was sampled from an adult with an advanced solid tumor such as melanoma, head and neck, liver or kidney cancer. The V call is TRBV7-2, the J call TRBJ2-5; 10 nucleotides align to TRBD2. The specimen was CD4+ or CD8+ T cells sorted from blood, collected in a trial of the OX40 agonist ivuxolimab. This CDR3 is CASSFNSGGETQYF. The DNA for the CDR3 is TGTGCCAGCAGCTTTAATAGCGGGGGGGAGACCCAGTACTTC.